These T cell receptor beta chains were read from a single sample in a study of T cells after posttransplantation cyclophosphamide. Assay: immunoSEQ multiplex PCR; the TCRdb copy retains only in-frame clones and omits some. The sample contains roughly 14,000 clones, none of them singletons. Sequenced material: PBMCs, taken 950 to 1,200 days after allogeneic stem cell transplant with posttransplant cyclophosphamide. These receptors all come from a female patient in her thirties or forties who received an allogeneic stem cell transplant from a related donor, was CMV-positive, and had no GVHD. Some T cells may be transferred from the graft donor. CDR3s include the opening cysteine and the closing phenylalanine or tryptophan. The D gene is left open where the match is weak. The size entry is marked missing in some rows and otherwise reads once, few, many or a size class.

DNA: TGTGCCAGCAGCCTTGACAGGGGGCAATTATCGAATGAGCAGTTCTTC; CDR3: CASSLDRGQLSNEQFF; D: TRBD1; V: TRBV9; J: TRBJ2-1; size: many
DNA: TGTGCCAGCAGCCCCGGACAGGGCTTATCCTACGAGCAGTACTTC; CDR3: CASSPGQGLSYEQYF; D: TRBD1; V: TRBV11-2; J: TRBJ2-7; size: many
DNA: TGTGCCAGCAGTTTACCCGGACTAGGAGCTTTCTTT; CDR3: CASSLPGLGAFF; D: NA; V: TRBV28; J: TRBJ1-1; size: NA
DNA: TGTGCCAGCAGTTCAGGGGGCTGGAACACCGGGGAGCTGTTTTTT; CDR3: CASSSGGWNTGELFF; D: TRBD1; V: TRBV28; J: TRBJ2-2; size: many
DNA: TGCAGCGTTGAAGAAAGCGCGGATACGCAGTATTTT; CDR3: CSVEESADTQYF; D: NA; V: TRBV29-1; J: TRBJ2-3; size: many
DNA: TGTGCCAGCAGCTTCAGGGCCCTTACCTACGAGCAGTACTTC; CDR3: CASSFRALTYEQYF; D: NA; V: TRBV5-6; J: TRBJ2-7; size: NA
DNA: TGCGCCAGCAGCTTGTCATGGACAGACAATGGCTACACCTTC; CDR3: CASSLSWTDNGYTF; D: NA; V: TRBV5-1; J: TRBJ1-2; size: few
DNA: TGTGCCAGCAGCTTTACAGGGGGGGGTGAAGCTTTCTTT; CDR3: CASSFTGGGEAFF; D: TRBD1; V: TRBV7-3; J: TRBJ1-1; size: NA
DNA: TGTGCCAGCAGTTCGCCAGGAACCTACGAGCAGTACTTC; CDR3: CASSSPGTYEQYF; D: NA; V: TRBV6-5; J: TRBJ2-7; size: NA
DNA: TGTGCCAGCAGCTTAGACTCTACAGGGGGCGGGCGTGGGACCCAGTACTTC; CDR3: CASSLDSTGGGRGTQYF; D: TRBD1; V: TRBV7-8; J: TRBJ2-5; size: many
DNA: TGTGCCAGCAGCTTAAACAGGTTTAGCGAAAAACTGTTTTTT; CDR3: CASSLNRFSEKLFF; D: NA; V: TRBV7-2; J: TRBJ1-4; size: many
DNA: TGCGCCAGCAGCTTACGATCGCCGGGGACTGAAGCTTTCTTT; CDR3: CASSLRSPGTEAFF; D: NA; V: TRBV5-1; J: TRBJ1-1; size: few
DNA: TGTGCTAGTGGTTTGGTACACCCGGGGGGTAGCAATCAGCCCCAGCATTTT; CDR3: CASGLVHPGGSNQPQHF; D: NA; V: TRBV12-5; J: TRBJ1-5; size: many
DNA: TGCGCCAGCAGCTTGGTGCAGGGGAACACTGAAGCTTTCTTT; CDR3: CASSLVQGNTEAFF; D: NA; V: TRBV5-1; J: TRBJ1-1; size: many
DNA: TGTGCCAGCAGTTACGCGACACCTTATGGCTACACCTTC; CDR3: CASSYATPYGYTF; D: NA; V: TRBV6-5; J: TRBJ1-2; size: many
DNA: TGTGCCAGCAGCAGGACAGCGAACACTGAAGCTTTCTTT; CDR3: CASSRTANTEAFF; D: NA; V: TRBV7-9; J: TRBJ1-1; size: few
DNA: TGTGCCAGCAGTTTTATTTGTTGGACAGAGAGCACAGATACGCAGTATTTT; CDR3: CASSFICWTESTDTQYF; D: NA; V: TRBV27; J: TRBJ2-3; size: NA
DNA: TGTGCCAGCAGCAATCGTGCAGGGGATAACTATGGCTACACCTTC; CDR3: CASSNRAGDNYGYTF; D: NA; V: TRBV21-1; J: TRBJ1-2; size: many
DNA: TGTGCCAGCAGCTCCGGCCCCGTGAGAGGGTTCGATGAGCAGTTCTTC; CDR3: CASSSGPVRGFDEQFF; D: NA; V: TRBV9; J: TRBJ2-1; size: few
DNA: TGCGCCAGCAGCCTCCCGGGGCAGGGAGGTGAAAAACTGTTTTTT; CDR3: CASSLPGQGGEKLFF; D: NA; V: TRBV4-1; J: TRBJ1-4; size: many
DNA: TGTGCCAGTAGTATGGCCGTCTCATACGAGCAGTACTTC; CDR3: CASSMAVSYEQYF; D: NA; V: TRBV19; J: TRBJ2-7; size: few
DNA: TGTGCCAGCAGCTTAATCGGGGGGGCCTACAATGAGCAGTTCTTC; CDR3: CASSLIGGAYNEQFF; D: TRBD2; V: TRBV7-3; J: TRBJ2-1; size: many
DNA: TGTGCCAGTAGCTTACAGGGAGCAACGCAGTATTTT; CDR3: CASSLQGATQYF; D: NA; V: TRBV19; J: TRBJ2-3; size: many
DNA: TGTGCCAGCAGCTTGGGGGACAGGGGGGTTCGGGAGCAGTACTTC; CDR3: CASSLGDRGVREQYF; D: TRBD1; V: TRBV7-2; J: TRBJ2-7; size: few
DNA: TGTGCCAGTAGTAGCACTAGCGGGTTATCCTACAATGAGCAGTTCTTC; CDR3: CASSSTSGLSYNEQFF; D: TRBD2; V: TRBV19; J: TRBJ2-1; size: many
DNA: TGTGCCAGCAGCAAAGTCCTGGCAGGGCTTCAGCTCCAGCATTTT; CDR3: CASSKVLAGLQLQHF; D: NA; V: TRBV21-1; J: TRBJ1-5; size: many
DNA: TGTGCTAGTGGTTTGGGATACAGGGGGCGTGCTGAAAAACTGTTTTTT; CDR3: CASGLGYRGRAEKLFF; D: TRBD1; V: TRBV12-5; J: TRBJ1-4; size: many
DNA: TGTGCCAGCAGTGAATTTATACTAGCGGGGCCCCGACCGAGCACAGATACGCAGTATTTT; CDR3: CASSEFILAGPRPSTDTQYF; D: TRBD2; V: TRBV2; J: TRBJ2-3; size: many
DNA: TGTGCCAGCAGTTTTAGGACAGGAATTAATCAGCCCCAGCATTTT; CDR3: CASSFRTGINQPQHF; D: TRBD1; V: TRBV27; J: TRBJ1-5; size: many
DNA: TGCGCCAGCAGCTTGGGACAGGGGGCACAAGGCTACACCTTC; CDR3: CASSLGQGAQGYTF; D: TRBD1; V: TRBV5-1; J: TRBJ1-2; size: many
DNA: TGTGCCAGCAGCGTAGGAATAGGGGCCCACTCTGGAAACACCATATATTTT; CDR3: CASSVGIGAHSGNTIYF; D: NA; V: TRBV9; J: TRBJ1-3; size: many
DNA: TGTGCCAGCTCGCTATCAGGGTCCACTAATGAAAAACTGTTTTTT; CDR3: CASSLSGSTNEKLFF; D: NA; V: TRBV18; J: TRBJ1-4; size: many
DNA: TGTGCCAGCAGCTCCGACCTATCGGGACAGGGGGTACGCGGCTACACCTTC; CDR3: CASSSDLSGQGVRGYTF; D: TRBD1; V: TRBV7-2; J: TRBJ1-2; size: few
DNA: TGTGCCAGCAGTTTAAGGGGGGGAGGCAATCAGCCCCAGCATTTT; CDR3: CASSLRGGGNQPQHF; D: NA; V: TRBV28; J: TRBJ1-5; size: many
DNA: TGTGCCAGCAGCAAAGTCCGTGAAAAACTGTTTTTT; CDR3: CASSKVREKLFF; D: NA; V: TRBV21-1; J: TRBJ1-4; size: NA
DNA: TGTGCCAGCAGCCCACAGCCGACTAGATCCTACGAGCAGTACTTC; CDR3: CASSPQPTRSYEQYF; D: NA; V: TRBV5-4; J: TRBJ2-7; size: NA
DNA: TGTGCCATCAATAAGGCAGGGATAACCTACGAGCAGTACTTC; CDR3: CAINKAGITYEQYF; D: NA; V: TRBV10-3; J: TRBJ2-7; size: many
DNA: TGCAGCGTGACAGGGGGCTCCTACAATGAGCAGTTCTTC; CDR3: CSVTGGSYNEQFF; D: TRBD1; V: TRBV29-1; J: TRBJ2-1; size: many
DNA: TGTGCCAGCAGCTTGGGGGGGGGCCCAGTCATGGACAATGAGCAGTTCTTC; CDR3: CASSLGGGPVMDNEQFF; D: NA; V: TRBV7-3; J: TRBJ2-1; size: many
DNA: TGTGCCAGTAGCACCCCGGACAGGAATGGCTACACCTTC; CDR3: CASSTPDRNGYTF; D: TRBD1; V: TRBV19; J: TRBJ1-2; size: many
DNA: TGTGCCAGCAGACAGGGAGACAATGAGCAGTTCTTC; CDR3: CASRQGDNEQFF; D: NA; V: TRBV21-1; J: TRBJ2-1; size: many
DNA: TGTGCCAGCAGGCCCTCGGGGTCCCAAGAGACCCAGTACTTC; CDR3: CASRPSGSQETQYF; D: NA; V: TRBV7-9; J: TRBJ2-5; size: many
DNA: TGTGCCAGCAGTTCCCCAGACAGGGGGCATGGCTACACCTTC; CDR3: CASSSPDRGHGYTF; D: TRBD1; V: TRBV27; J: TRBJ1-2; size: many
DNA: TGTGCCAGCAGCTTAGCGTCCAAGGGGGCGCATGGAAACACCATATATTTT; CDR3: CASSLASKGAHGNTIYF; D: TRBD1; V: TRBV7-6; J: TRBJ1-3; size: many
DNA: TGTGCCAGCAGCTTGGGCTCGGGGAGTTTCTACAATGAGCAGTTCTTC; CDR3: CASSLGSGSFYNEQFF; D: NA; V: TRBV11-3; J: TRBJ2-1; size: many
DNA: TGTGCCAGCAGCCCTCAGGATACTGAAGCTTTCTTT; CDR3: CASSPQDTEAFF; D: NA; V: TRBV6-5; J: TRBJ1-1; size: few
DNA: TGCGCCAGCAGGGGGACACTTAAGAACACTGAAGCTTTCTTT; CDR3: CASRGTLKNTEAFF; D: NA; V: TRBV4-1; J: TRBJ1-1; size: medium-sized
DNA: TGTGCCAGCAGCCCTGGGACACCATACGAGCAGTACTTC; CDR3: CASSPGTPYEQYF; D: NA; V: TRBV11-2; J: TRBJ2-7; size: many
DNA: TGTGCCAGCAGCCGTTTCACAGGGTCCCCCTCTGGAAACACCATATATTTT; CDR3: CASSRFTGSPSGNTIYF; D: NA; V: TRBV7-2; J: TRBJ1-3; size: many
DNA: TGTGCCAGCAGCCCGGACAGTTTAGGCACAGATACGCAGTATTTT; CDR3: CASSPDSLGTDTQYF; D: NA; V: TRBV7-2; J: TRBJ2-3; size: many
DNA: TGTGCCAGCAGCTCGACCGGGACTAGCGGGGGGGCTATCCACGAGCAGTACTTC; CDR3: CASSSTGTSGGAIHEQYF; D: TRBD2; V: TRBV7-9; J: TRBJ2-7; size: many
DNA: TGTGCCACCAGCTTCCAGGTCTTCAATGAAAAACTGTTTTTT; CDR3: CATSFQVFNEKLFF; D: NA; V: TRBV15; J: TRBJ1-4; size: many
DNA: TGTGCCAGCAGTTTAAGGTTCGGGGATAGCAATCAGCCCCAGCATTTT; CDR3: CASSLRFGDSNQPQHF; D: NA; V: TRBV27; J: TRBJ1-5; size: many
DNA: TGTGCCAGCAGCTTAGATCGGGCAGGGGACTACACCTTC; CDR3: CASSLDRAGDYTF; D: NA; V: TRBV11-2; J: TRBJ1-2; size: NA
DNA: TGTGCCAGCAGCTTAGTTTCGACAGGCAGTTATGGCTACACCTTC; CDR3: CASSLVSTGSYGYTF; D: NA; V: TRBV7-2; J: TRBJ1-2; size: many
DNA: TGTGCCAGCAGTTACGCCGGACAGGGTTTCACAGATACGCAGTATTTT; CDR3: CASSYAGQGFTDTQYF; D: TRBD1; V: TRBV6-5; J: TRBJ2-3; size: few
DNA: TGTGCCAGCAGCCAGGGGACAGGGCGAACTGAAGCTTTCTTT; CDR3: CASSQGTGRTEAFF; D: TRBD1; V: TRBV9; J: TRBJ1-1; size: few
DNA: TGTGCCAGCAGCCTAAGGACAGGGGGCAATGAGCAGTTCTTC; CDR3: CASSLRTGGNEQFF; D: TRBD1; V: TRBV14; J: TRBJ2-1; size: many
DNA: TGTGCCATCCTCCCAGCAGGGGCAAACACTGAAGCTTTCTTT; CDR3: CAILPAGANTEAFF; D: NA; V: TRBV6-1; J: TRBJ1-1; size: many